Here is one TCR beta chain with its context. This clonotype was counted only a few times. Its target antigen remains unknown. It has no much larger one-base neighbor in the sample; base qualities were not kept. CDR3 length: 15 amino acids, cysteine to phenylalanine. The sequence is cut down to CDR3 DNA, 45 bases in frame from base 1. Looking up the germline V gene yields CDR1 MDHEN and CDR2 SYDVKM. Trimming leaves V shorter by 6 bases and J shorter by 4 bases, with the junction holding 11 bases beyond the gene matches. Library preparation was by 5' RACE. The listed sequencing device is Illumina HiSeq 2000. Template switching introduced a universal primer binding site; the final cDNA contained a unique molecular identifier, enabling accurate counting of TCR cDNA molecules. First-strand cDNA for TCR alpha and beta chains was synthesized from specific primers in the conserved constant-segment region. Each cDNA library was double barcoded, with a SMART-Mk sample barcode plus Illumina barcodes, to control for contamination. TruSeq adapter sequences along with Illumina sample barcodes were introduced in two successive PCR steps. Sequencing of the TCR alpha and beta cDNA libraries was done on the Illumina HiSeq platform using custom primers. Processing in the source paper ran as follows. Unique molecular identifiers were extracted from raw reads with MiGEC, and CDR3 positions were determined with MiXCR. For each individual, recombination models were inferred using an EM algorithm with the repgenHMM and IGoR tools. Shared clonotype analysis was performed with the tcR package in R, normalizing sharing by the product of cloneset sizes. To study raw recombination without the effects of thymic and clonal selection, out-of-frame nonproductive sequences were analyzed. TCRdb trimmed public reads at Q25 via fastp, called clones via MiXCR and kept in-frame beta chains. Each record represents a unique CDR3 protein, reported with the most common genes and DNA among its rows. In this record, the V and J calls reflect TCRdb's handling and not the investigators' own analysis. Recorded for this sample are 1.5 million to 2 million distinct CDR3 sequences; about 31% of them occurred a single time. The ten most abundant clones make up 0.25% to 0.3% of the sample.

Every donor in the study was a healthy Caucasian. The data are from a study of identical twins (dated by TCRdb to 2015 to 2016). General notes on the study: The study deep-sequenced TCR alpha and beta repertoires from monozygotic twins, unrelated adults of various ages and cord blood to test whether fetal clonotypes persist. Replicate twin experiments were performed at different times using different library preparation protocols to rule out contamination. Findings and caveats that apply to the study as a whole: Fewer insertions were carried by abundant cord blood beta clonotypes, a similar but weaker trend appeared in young adult naive repertoires, and no such trend appeared in memory repertoires. Conclusions relied on cross-sectional statistical analysis, since the same donors could not be followed over many years. In monozygotic twins, out-of-frame TCR alpha sharing was systematically underestimated by recombination models, although the models agreed with sharing between unrelated individuals. Compared with coincidental sharing between unrelated individuals, out-of-frame TCR alpha sequences shared between twins showed an excess of sequences with low generation probability. A weaker excess of twin sharing was found in beta out-of-frame sequences because the signal-to-noise ratio was lowered by fewer shared sequences. Invariant T cells such as MAIT and iNKT could partly confound zero-insertion analyses, although diverse VJ usage argued against such confounding for most clonotypes.

The chain is assembled from TRBV28 and TRBJ1-2; TRBD1 matches 7 bases in the middle. The receptor was isolated from a newborn girl in good health. The sample taken for sequencing was cord blood. The nucleotides read TGTGCCAGCAGCGCGACAGGGTTGTTTCTCTATGGCTACACCTTC. The translation is CASSATGLFLYGYTF.